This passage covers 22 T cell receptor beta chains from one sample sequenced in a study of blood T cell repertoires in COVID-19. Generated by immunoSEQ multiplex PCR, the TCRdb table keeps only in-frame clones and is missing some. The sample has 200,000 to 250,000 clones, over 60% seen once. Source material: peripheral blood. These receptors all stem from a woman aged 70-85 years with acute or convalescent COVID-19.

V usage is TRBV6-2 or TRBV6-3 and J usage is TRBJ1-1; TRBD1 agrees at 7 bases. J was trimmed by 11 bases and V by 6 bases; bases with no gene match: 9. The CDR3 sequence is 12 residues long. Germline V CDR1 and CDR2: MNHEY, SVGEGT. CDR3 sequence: CASSLDRAGAFF. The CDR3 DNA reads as TGTGCCAGCAGCCTTGACAGGGCAGGGGCTTTCTTT.

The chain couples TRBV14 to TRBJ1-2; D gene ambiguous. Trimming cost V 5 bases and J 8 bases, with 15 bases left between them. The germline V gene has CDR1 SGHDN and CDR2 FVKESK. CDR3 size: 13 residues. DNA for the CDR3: TGTGCCAGCAGCGGCCGCGAGGTATGGGGCTACACCTTC. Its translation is CASSGREVWGYTF.

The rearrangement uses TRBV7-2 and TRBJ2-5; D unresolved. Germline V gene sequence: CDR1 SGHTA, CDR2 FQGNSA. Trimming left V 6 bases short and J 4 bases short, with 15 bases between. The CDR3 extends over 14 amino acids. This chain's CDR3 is CASSFSSVRETQYF. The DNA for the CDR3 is TGTGCCAGCAGTTTCTCCTCCGTTAGAGAGACCCAGTACTTC.

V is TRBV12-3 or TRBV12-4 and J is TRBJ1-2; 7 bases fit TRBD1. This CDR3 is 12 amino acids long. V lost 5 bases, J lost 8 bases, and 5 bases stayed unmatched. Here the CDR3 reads CASSRGQRGYTF. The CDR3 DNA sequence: TGTGCCAGCAGTAGGGGACAGCGGGGCTACACCTTC.

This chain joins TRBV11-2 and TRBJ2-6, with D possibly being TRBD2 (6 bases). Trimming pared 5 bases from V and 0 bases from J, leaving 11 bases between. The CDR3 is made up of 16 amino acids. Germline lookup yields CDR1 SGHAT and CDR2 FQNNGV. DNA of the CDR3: TGTGCCAGCAGCCCCCGGGGAGGCTCTGGGGCCAACGTCCTGACTTTC. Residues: CASSPRGGSGANVLTF.

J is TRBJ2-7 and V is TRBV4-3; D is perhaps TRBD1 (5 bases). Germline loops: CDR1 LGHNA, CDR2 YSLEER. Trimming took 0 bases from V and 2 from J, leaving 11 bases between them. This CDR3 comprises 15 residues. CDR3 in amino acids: CASSQEGAGTYEQYF. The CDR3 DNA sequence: TGCGCCAGCAGCCAAGAAGGGGCAGGGACCTACGAGCAGTACTTC.

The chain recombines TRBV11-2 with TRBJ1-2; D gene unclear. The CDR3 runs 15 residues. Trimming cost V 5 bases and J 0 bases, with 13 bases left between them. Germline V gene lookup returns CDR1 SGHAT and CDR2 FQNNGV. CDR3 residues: CASSPGGLTNYGYTF. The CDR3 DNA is TGTGCCAGCAGCCCCGGAGGGTTGACTAACTATGGCTACACCTTC.

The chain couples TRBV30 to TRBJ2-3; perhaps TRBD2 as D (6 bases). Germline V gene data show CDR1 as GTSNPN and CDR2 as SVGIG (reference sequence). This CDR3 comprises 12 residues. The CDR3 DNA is TGTGCTGTGGAGGAGGGGTCGGATACGCAGTATTTT. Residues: CAVEEGSDTQYF.

The CDR3 coding sequence is TGCGCCAGCACCAAGGGGACACTCGCTGCAACTAATGAAAAACTGTTTTTT. Its protein product is CASTKGTLAATNEKLFF. The chain carries TRBV5-1 and TRBJ1-4, with D possibly being TRBD1 (6 bases). Trimming removed 6 bases at V and 0 bases at J, with 18 bases between. Germline values: CDR1 SGHRS, CDR2 YFSETQ. This CDR3 has 17 residues.

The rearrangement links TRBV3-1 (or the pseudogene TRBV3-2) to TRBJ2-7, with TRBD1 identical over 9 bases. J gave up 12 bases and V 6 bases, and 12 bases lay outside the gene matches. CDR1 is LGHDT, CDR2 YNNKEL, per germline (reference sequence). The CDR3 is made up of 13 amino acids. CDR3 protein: CASSSKNTGGRYF. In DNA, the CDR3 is TGTGCCAGCAGTTCAAAAAATACAGGGGGCCGGTACTTC.

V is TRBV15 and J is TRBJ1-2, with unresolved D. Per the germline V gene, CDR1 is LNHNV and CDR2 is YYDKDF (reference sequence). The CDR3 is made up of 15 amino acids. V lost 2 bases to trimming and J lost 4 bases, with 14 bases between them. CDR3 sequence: CATSRPRGEGYGYTF. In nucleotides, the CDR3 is TGTGCCACCAGCAGACCCCGTGGAGAGGGCTATGGCTACACCTTC.

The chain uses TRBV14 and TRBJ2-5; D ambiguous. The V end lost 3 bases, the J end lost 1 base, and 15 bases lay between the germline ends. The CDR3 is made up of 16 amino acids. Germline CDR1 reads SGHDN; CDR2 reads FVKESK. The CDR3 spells CASSHSKRPRQETQYF. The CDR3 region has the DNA TGTGCCAGCAGCCATTCTAAACGTCCCCGCCAAGAGACCCAGTACTTC. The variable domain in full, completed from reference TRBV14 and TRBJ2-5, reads EAGVTQFPSHSVIEKGQTVTLRCDPISGHDNLYWYRRVMGKEIKFLLHFVKESKQDESGMPNNRFLAERTGGTYSTLKVQPAELEDSGVYFCASSHSKRPRQETQYFGPGTRLLVL.

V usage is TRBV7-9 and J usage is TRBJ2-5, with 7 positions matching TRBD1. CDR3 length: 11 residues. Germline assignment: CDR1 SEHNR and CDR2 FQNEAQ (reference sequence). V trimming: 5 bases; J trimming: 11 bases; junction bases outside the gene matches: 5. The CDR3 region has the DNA TGTGCCAGCAGCCTTGAGGGACAGCAGTACTTC. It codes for CASSLEGQQYF. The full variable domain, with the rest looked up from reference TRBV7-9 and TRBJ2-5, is DTGVSQNPRHKITKRGQNVTFRCDPISEHNRLYWYRQTLGQGPEFLTYFQNEAQLEKSRLLSDRFSAERPKGSFSTLEIQRTEQGDSAMYLCASSLEGQQYFGPGTRLLVL.

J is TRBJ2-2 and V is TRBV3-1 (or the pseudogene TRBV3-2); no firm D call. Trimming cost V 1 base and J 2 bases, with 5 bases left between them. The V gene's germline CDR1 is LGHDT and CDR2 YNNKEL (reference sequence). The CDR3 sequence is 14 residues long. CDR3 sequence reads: CASSQVANTGELFF. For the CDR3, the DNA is TGTGCCAGCAGCCAAGTAGCAAACACCGGGGAGCTGTTTTTT.

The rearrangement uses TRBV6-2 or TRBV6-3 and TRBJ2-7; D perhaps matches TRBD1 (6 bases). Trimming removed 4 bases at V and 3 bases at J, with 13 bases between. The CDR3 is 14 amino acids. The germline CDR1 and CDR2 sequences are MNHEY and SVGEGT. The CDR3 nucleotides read TGTGCCAGCAGTTCCACCACAGGGAACTACGAGCAGTACTTC. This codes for CASSSTTGNYEQYF.

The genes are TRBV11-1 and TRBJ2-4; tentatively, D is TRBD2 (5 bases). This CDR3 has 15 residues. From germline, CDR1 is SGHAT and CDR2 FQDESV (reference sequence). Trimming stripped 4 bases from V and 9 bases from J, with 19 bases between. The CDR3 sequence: CASSSRGPLGSIQYF. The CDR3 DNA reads TGTGCCAGCAGCTCCCGCGGTCCCCTTGGGAGCATTCAGTACTTC.

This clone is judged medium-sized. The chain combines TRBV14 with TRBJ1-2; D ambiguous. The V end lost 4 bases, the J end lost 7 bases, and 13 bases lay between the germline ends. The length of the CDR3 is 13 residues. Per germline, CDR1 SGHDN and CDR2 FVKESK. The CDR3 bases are TGTGCCAGCAGCCTAGTACCTATGAGTGGCTACACCTTC. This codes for CASSLVPMSGYTF.

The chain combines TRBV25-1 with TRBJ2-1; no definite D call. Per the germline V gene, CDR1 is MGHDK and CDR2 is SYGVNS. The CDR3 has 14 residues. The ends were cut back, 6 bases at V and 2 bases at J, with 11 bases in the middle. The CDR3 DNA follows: TGTGCCAGCAGAGGCGGATTCCCCTACAATGAGCAGTTCTTC. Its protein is CASRGGFPYNEQFF.

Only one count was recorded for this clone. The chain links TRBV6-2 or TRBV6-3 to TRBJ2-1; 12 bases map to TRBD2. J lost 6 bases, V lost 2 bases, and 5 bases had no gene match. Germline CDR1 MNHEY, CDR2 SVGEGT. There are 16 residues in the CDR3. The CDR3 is CASSYGLAGGPNEQFF. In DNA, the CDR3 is TGTGCCAGCAGTTACGGCCTAGCGGGGGGGCCCAATGAGCAGTTCTTC.

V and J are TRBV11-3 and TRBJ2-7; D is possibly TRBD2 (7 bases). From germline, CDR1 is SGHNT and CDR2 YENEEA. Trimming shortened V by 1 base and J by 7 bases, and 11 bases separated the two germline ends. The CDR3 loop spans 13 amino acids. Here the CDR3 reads CASSLGGGLEQYF. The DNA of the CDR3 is TGTGCCAGCAGCTTAGGCGGGGGCTTGGAGCAGTACTTC.

The CDR3 DNA sequence: TGTGCCAGCAGCCGCCCCAGGCCTGGGGGCAGCTCCTACAATGAGCAGTTCTTC. Its protein is CASSRPRPGGSSYNEQFF. This chain connects TRBV7-2 to TRBJ2-1; D possibly corresponds to TRBD1 (6 bases). V was cut by 5 bases and J by 0 bases, with 20 bases left in between. The CDR3 has 18 residues. CDR1 is SGHTA, CDR2 FQGNSA, per germline.

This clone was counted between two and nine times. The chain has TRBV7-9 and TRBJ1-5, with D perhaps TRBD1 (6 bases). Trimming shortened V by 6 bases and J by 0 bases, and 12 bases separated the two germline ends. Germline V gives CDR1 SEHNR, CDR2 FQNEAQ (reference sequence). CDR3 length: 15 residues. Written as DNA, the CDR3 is TGTGCCAGCAGTGAAGGGGACAATAGCAATCAGCCCCAGCATTTT. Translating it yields CASSEGDNSNQPQHF.